This T cell receptor beta chain was sequenced in a study of control samples from healthy donors and cancer patients. The method was immunoSEQ multiplex PCR; TCRdb's version includes in-frame clones alone and lacks a portion of them. The repertoire includes some 65,000 clones, approximately 80% of them detected once, and approximately 2.8% sits in the top ten. This CDR3 spans 16 amino acids. With V trimmed by 8 bases and J by 3 bases, 12 bases remained unmatched. Germline V gives CDR1 LGHNA, CDR2 YSLEER. The source is a woman between 45 and 60 years old with lung cancer. This rearrangement joins TRBV4-3 to TRBJ2-1, with 8 bases aligning to TRBD2. Sequenced material: PBMCs. Here the CDR3 reads CASADLGGGYYNEQFF. CDR3 DNA: TGCGCCAGCGCTGACCTGGGCGGGGGGTACTACAATGAGCAGTTCTTC.